Shown below are 14 T cell receptor beta chains from a single sample sequenced in a study of blood T cell repertoires in COVID-19. The data were produced by immunoSEQ multiplex PCR, yet TCRdb's version contains in-frame clones alone and is incomplete. The table has about 33,000 clones, around 84% seen once. Sequenced: peripheral blood. The receptors derive from a man aged 65 to 79 with acute or convalescent COVID-19.

The rearrangement joins TRBV5-1 to TRBJ2-1, with D unresolved. This CDR3 has 12 residues. Deletions cut 0 bases from V and 7 bases from J, with 5 bases between. Germline-derived CDR1 and CDR2 are SGHRS and YFSETQ. The CDR3 loop reads CASSLVTNEQFF. CDR3 sequence (DNA): TGCGCCAGCAGCTTGGTGACTAATGAGCAGTTCTTC.

The rearrangement joins TRBV19 to TRBJ2-6; D uncertain. There are 15 residues in the CDR3. Trimming shortened V by 0 bases and J by 5 bases, and 8 bases separated the two germline ends. From germline, CDR1 is LNHDA and CDR2 SQIVND (reference sequence). The CDR3 sequence is CASSIDLLWANVLTF. The CDR3 DNA reads TGTGCCAGTAGTATAGATCTACTATGGGCCAACGTCCTGACTTTC.

This chain connects TRBV19 to TRBJ2-1; the D gene is possibly TRBD1 (6 bases). CDR1 and CDR2 (germline): LNHDA, SQIVND (reference sequence). V dropped 8 bases and J dropped 4 bases, with 15 bases sitting between them. The CDR3 loop spans 14 amino acids. Written as DNA, the CDR3 is TGTGCCAGTGGGATACGGGACAAGTACAATGAGCAGTTCTTC. Protein product: CASGIRDKYNEQFF.

This sequence joins TRBV30 and TRBJ2-2, with unresolved D. The V gene's germline CDR1 is GTSNPN and CDR2 SVGIG (reference sequence). The CDR3 loop spans 16 amino acids. Trimming pared 0 bases from V and 7 bases from J, leaving 18 bases between. The CDR3 sequence is CAWSVAWSGYGGELFF. The CDR3, as DNA: TGTGCCTGGAGTGTTGCCTGGTCCGGGTACGGCGGGGAGCTGTTTTTT.

The rearrangement links TRBV5-8 to TRBJ1-1; TRBD1 aligns across 12 bases. The length of the CDR3 is 15 residues. Losses at the gene ends were 4 bases for V and 5 bases for J; bases not matched to a gene: 6. Germline V CDR1 and CDR2: SGHTS, YDEGEE. This chain's CDR3 is CASSRDRGRSTEAFF. The CDR3 bases are TGTGCCAGCAGCAGGGACAGGGGGCGAAGTACTGAAGCTTTCTTT.

CDR3 region: CASSLSWATEAFF. The CDR3 bases are TGTGCCAGCAGCCTATCCTGGGCCACTGAAGCTTTCTTT. This chain uses TRBV14 with TRBJ1-1; D gene ambiguous. The CDR3 totals 13 residues. The V end lost 4 bases, the J end lost 4 bases, and 10 bases lay between the germline ends. Germline lookup yields CDR1 SGHDN and CDR2 FVKESK.

This chain connects TRBV28 to TRBJ1-4; possible D gene TRBD1, 6 bases. Trimming left V 8 bases short and J 8 bases short, with 15 bases between. Germline V gene sequence: CDR1 MDHEN, CDR2 SYDVKM. This CDR3 contains 13 residues. CDR3 nucleotides: TGTGCCAGCGGAACAGGGATTGGCGAAAAACTGTTTTTT. Its translation: CASGTGIGEKLFF. Full variable domain (remainder filled in from reference TRBV28 and TRBJ1-4): DVKVTQSSRYLVKRTGEKVFLECVQDMDHENMFWYRQDPGLGLRLIYFSYDVKMKEKGDIPEGYSVSREKKERFSLILESASTNQTSMYLCASGTGIGEKLFFGSGTQLSVL.

The chain joins TRBV6-6 to TRBJ1-3, with D maybe TRBD1 (5 bases). CDR1 is MNHNY, CDR2 SVGAGI, per germline (reference sequence). This CDR3 comprises 15 residues. Between the trimmed V and J ends, which lost 4 bases and 0 bases, there was a span of 10 bases. This chain's CDR3 is CASSSDKSSGNTIYF. Here the CDR3 DNA reads TGTGCCAGCAGTTCGGACAAGAGCTCTGGAAACACCATATATTTT.

The rearrangement links TRBV6-5 to TRBJ2-2, with D unclear. The CDR3 sequence is 16 residues long. V was clipped by 0 bases and J by 5 bases, with 13 bases between them. The V gene's germline CDR1 is MNHEY and CDR2 SVGAGI. CDR3 coding DNA: TGTGCCAGCAGTTACTCAGCCCTTCAGGAAACCGGGGAGCTGTTTTTT. Its translation is CASSYSALQETGELFF.

V gene TRBV7-2 combines with J gene TRBJ1-5, with D maybe TRBD1 (5 bases). Trimming removed 1 base from V and 2 bases from J, with 12 bases in between. CDR1 and CDR2 (germline): SGHTA, FQGNSA. CDR3 length: 16 amino acids. The CDR3 sequence: CASSLERGFGNQPQHF. The CDR3 DNA is TGTGCCAGCAGCTTAGAACGGGGGTTTGGCAATCAGCCCCAGCATTTT.

The chain combines TRBV19 with TRBJ1-2, with D possibly TRBD1 on 6 matching bases. CDR3 length: 14 residues. Germline lookup yields CDR1 LNHDA and CDR2 SQIVND (reference sequence). The ends were cut back, 8 bases at V and 6 bases at J, with 19 bases in the middle. CDR3 coding DNA: TGTGCCAGTCGTACGACCGGGACACTCCATGGCTACACCTTC. As protein: CASRTTGTLHGYTF. Using reference TRBV19 and TRBJ1-2 for the parts outside the CDR3, the full variable domain is DGGITQSPKYLFRKEGQNVTLSCEQNLNHDAMYWYRQDPGQGLRLIYYSQIVNDFQKGDIAEGYSVSREKKESFPLTVTSAQKNPTAFYLCASRTTGTLHGYTFGSGTRLTVV.

V and J are TRBV4-1 and TRBJ2-2; 8 nucleotides match TRBD1. J gave up 5 bases and V 3 bases, and 5 bases lay outside the gene matches. The germline CDR1 and CDR2 sequences are MGHRA and YSYEKL. The CDR3 has 15 residues. In DNA form, the CDR3 reads TGCGCCAGCAGCCAGACAGGGGCCGGGACCGGGGAGCTGTTTTTT. It is translated as CASSQTGAGTGELFF.

This chain connects TRBV6-5 to TRBJ1-4; 7 bases are a match to TRBD1. The CDR3 spans 14 residues. CDR1 is MNHEY, CDR2 SVGAGI, per germline. V was clipped by 6 bases and J by 6 bases; unmatched bases: 7. As DNA, the CDR3 is TGTGCCAGCAGGAAAACAGGGGATGATGAAAAACTGTTTTTT. It encodes CASRKTGDDEKLFF.

The chain uses TRBV3-1 (or the pseudogene TRBV3-2) and TRBJ1-1; 7 bases align to TRBD1. The germline gives CDR1 LGHDT, CDR2 YNNKEL (reference sequence). The J segment lost 0 bases and the V segment lost 2 bases, leaving 6 bases of the junction unmatched. The CDR3 contains 16 residues. CDR3 residues: CASSQRQGRVNTEAFF. CDR3 sequence (DNA): TGTGCCAGCAGCCAACGACAGGGAAGGGTGAACACTGAAGCTTTCTTT.